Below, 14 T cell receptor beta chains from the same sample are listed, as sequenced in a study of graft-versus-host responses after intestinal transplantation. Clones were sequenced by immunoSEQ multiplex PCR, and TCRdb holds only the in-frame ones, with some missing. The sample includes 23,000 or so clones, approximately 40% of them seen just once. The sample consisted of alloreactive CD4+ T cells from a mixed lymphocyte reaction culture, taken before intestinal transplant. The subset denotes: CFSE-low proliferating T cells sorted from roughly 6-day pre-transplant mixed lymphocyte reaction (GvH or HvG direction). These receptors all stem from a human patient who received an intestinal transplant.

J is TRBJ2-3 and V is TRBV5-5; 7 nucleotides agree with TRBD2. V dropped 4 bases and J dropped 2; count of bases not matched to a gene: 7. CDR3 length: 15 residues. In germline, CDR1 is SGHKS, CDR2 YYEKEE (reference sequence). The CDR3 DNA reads TGTGCCAGCAGCGGGGGGGGACGGATCACAGATACGCAGTATTTT. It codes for CASSGGGRITDTQYF.

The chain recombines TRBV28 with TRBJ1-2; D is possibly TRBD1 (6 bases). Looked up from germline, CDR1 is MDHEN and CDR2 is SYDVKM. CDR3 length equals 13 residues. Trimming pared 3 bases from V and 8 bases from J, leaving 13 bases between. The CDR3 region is CASSFTQGGGYTF. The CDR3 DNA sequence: TGTGCCAGCAGTTTCACCCAAGGGGGAGGCTACACCTTC.

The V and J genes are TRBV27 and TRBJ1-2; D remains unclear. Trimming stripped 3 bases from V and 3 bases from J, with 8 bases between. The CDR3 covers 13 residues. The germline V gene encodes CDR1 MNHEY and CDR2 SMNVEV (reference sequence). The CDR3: CASSLGVYYGYTF. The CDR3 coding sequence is TGTGCCAGCAGTTTGGGAGTTTACTATGGCTACACCTTC.

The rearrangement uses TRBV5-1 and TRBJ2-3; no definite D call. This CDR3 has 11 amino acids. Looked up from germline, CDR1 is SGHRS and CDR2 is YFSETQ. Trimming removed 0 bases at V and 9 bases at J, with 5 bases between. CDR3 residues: CASSLAATQYF. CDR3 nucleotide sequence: TGCGCCAGCAGCTTGGCCGCGACGCAGTATTTT.

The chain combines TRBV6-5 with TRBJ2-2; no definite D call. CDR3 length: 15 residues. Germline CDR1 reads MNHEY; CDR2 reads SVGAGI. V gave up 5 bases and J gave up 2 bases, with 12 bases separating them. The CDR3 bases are TGTGCCAGCAGTCCCCAATACCTAAACACCGGGGAGCTGTTTTTT. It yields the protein CASSPQYLNTGELFF.

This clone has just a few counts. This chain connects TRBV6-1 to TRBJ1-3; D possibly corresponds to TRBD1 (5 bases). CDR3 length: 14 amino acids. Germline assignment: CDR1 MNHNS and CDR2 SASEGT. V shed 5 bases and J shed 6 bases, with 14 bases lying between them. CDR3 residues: CASSSRDFENTIYF. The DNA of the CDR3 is TGTGCCAGCAGTTCCAGGGATTTTGAAAACACCATATATTTT.

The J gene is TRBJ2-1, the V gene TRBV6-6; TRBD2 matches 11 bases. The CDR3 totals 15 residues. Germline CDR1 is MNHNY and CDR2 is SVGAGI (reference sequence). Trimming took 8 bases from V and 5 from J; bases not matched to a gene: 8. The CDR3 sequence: CASGVAGGYNNEQFF. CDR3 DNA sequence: TGTGCCAGCGGCGTAGCGGGGGGGTACAACAATGAGCAGTTCTTC.

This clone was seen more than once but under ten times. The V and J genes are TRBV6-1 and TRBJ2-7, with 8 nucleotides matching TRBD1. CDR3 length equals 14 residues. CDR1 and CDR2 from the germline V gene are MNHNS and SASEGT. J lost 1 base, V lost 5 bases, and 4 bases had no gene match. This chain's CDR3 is CASSRQGTSYEQYF. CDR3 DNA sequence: TGTGCCAGCAGTCGACAGGGGACTTCCTACGAGCAGTACTTC.

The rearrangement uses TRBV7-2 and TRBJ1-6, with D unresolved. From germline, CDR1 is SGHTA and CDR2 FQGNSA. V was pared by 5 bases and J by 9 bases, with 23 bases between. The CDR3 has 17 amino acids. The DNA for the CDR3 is TGTGCCAGCAGCCTTAACCTTCGGACCCCGGGAATTTCACCCCTCCACTTT. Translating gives CASSLNLRTPGISPLHF.

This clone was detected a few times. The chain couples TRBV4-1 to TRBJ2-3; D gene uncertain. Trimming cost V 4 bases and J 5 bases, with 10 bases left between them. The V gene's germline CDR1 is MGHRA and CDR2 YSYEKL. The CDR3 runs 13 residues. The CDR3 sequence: CASSPSLRDTQYF. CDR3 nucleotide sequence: TGCGCCAGCAGCCCTTCCTTGAGAGATACGCAGTATTTT.

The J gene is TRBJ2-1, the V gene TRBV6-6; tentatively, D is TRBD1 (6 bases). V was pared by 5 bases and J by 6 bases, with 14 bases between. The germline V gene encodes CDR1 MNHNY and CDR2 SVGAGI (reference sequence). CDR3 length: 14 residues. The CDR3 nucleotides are TGTGCCAGCAGTCCGCAGGGGTCCCCCAATGAGCAGTTCTTC. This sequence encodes CASSPQGSPNEQFF.

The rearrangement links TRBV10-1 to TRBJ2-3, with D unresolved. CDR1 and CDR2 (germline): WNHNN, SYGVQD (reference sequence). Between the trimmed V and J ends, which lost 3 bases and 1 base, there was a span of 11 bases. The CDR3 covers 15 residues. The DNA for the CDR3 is TGCGCCAGCAGTGAAAGTCTATCTGGCACAGATACGCAGTATTTT. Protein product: CASSESLSGTDTQYF.

Here the CDR3 DNA reads TGTGCCAGCAGTCCTGGGACAGGGAGATCACCCCTCCACTTT. As protein: CASSPGTGRSPLHF. The rearrangement joins TRBV6-6 to TRBJ1-6; 9 nucleotides align to TRBD1. V was clipped by 5 bases and J by 10 bases; unmatched bases: 6. The CDR3 runs 14 residues. Germline V gives CDR1 MNHNY, CDR2 SVGAGI (reference sequence).

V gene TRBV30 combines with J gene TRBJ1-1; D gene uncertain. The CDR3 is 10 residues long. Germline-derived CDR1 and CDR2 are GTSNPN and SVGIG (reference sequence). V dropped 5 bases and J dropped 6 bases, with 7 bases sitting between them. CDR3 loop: CAWSRAEAFF. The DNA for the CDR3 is TGTGCCTGGTCGAGGGCTGAAGCTTTCTTT. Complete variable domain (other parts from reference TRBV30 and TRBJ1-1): SQTIHQWPATLVQPVGSPLSLECTVEGTSNPNLYWYRQAAGRGLQLLFYSVGIGQISSEVPQNLSASRPQDRQFILSSKKLLLSDSGFYLCAWSRAEAFFGQGTRLTVV.